A few counts support the clone carrying this T cell receptor beta chain. The CDR3 covers 14 residues. Germline-derived CDR1 and CDR2 are SGHRS and YFSETQ. The J segment lost 7 bases and the V segment lost 4 bases, leaving 5 bases of the junction unmatched. The sample is drawn from a study of T-cell reconstitution after alpha-beta-depleted transplantation in children. The library targeted TCRbeta and was prepared with unique molecular identifiers. One entry per CDR3 protein, called by TCRdb with MiXCR from the PCR reads. The table records about 640,000 distinct CDR3 sequences, roughly 15% of them present only once.

Sample: PBMCs from the stem cell graft donor, taken from the stem cell graft. The receptor was isolated from a human donor who donated a stem cell graft to a child with acute myeloid leukemia. This chain connects TRBV5-1 to TRBJ2-1, with TRBD2 matching over 10 bases. Written as DNA, the CDR3 is TGCGCCAGCAGCGTGCGGACTAGCGGTAATGAGCAGTTCTTC. Its translation is CASSVRTSGNEQFF.